A single sample gave rise to the 22 T cell receptor beta chains below, sequenced in a study of control samples from healthy donors and cancer patients. The data were produced by immunoSEQ multiplex PCR, yet TCRdb's version contains in-frame clones alone and is incomplete. Of approximately 230,000 clones listed, almost 85% are singletons. Sequenced sample: PBMCs. Receptor source: a woman aged 60-70 years with lung cancer.

The genes are TRBV9 and TRBJ2-7; 12 bases map to TRBD2. The CDR3 is made up of 14 amino acids. The V and J ends lost 4 bases and 4 bases, in that order; junction bases with no gene match: 3. The V gene's germline CDR1 is SGDLS and CDR2 YYNGEE. In DNA form, the CDR3 reads TGTGCCAGCAGCTTGACTAGCGGGGGATACGAGCAGTACTTC. Translated, it gives CASSLTSGGYEQYF. The full variable domain, its missing parts supplied by reference TRBV9 and TRBJ2-7, is DSGVTQTPKHLITATGQRVTLRCSPRSGDLSVYWYQQSLDQGLQFLIQYYNGEERAKGNILERFSAQQFPDLHSELNLSSLELGDSALYFCASSLTSGGYEQYFGPGTRLTVT.

This clone came up once. The chain joins TRBV3-1 (or the pseudogene TRBV3-2) to TRBJ1-2, with D hard to call. V shed 4 bases and J shed 6 bases, with 6 bases lying between them. Germline lookup yields CDR1 LGHDT and CDR2 YNNKEL (reference sequence). The CDR3 extends over 11 amino acids. CDR3 nucleotides: TGTGCCAGCAGCCGAGCGGATGGCTACACCTTC. This translates into CASSRADGYTF.

The DNA for the CDR3 is TGTGCCAGCAGTGAAACGGTCTCTGGGGCCAACGTCCTGACTTTC. Translating it yields CASSETVSGANVLTF. The chain has TRBV6-1 and TRBJ2-6; D is uncertain. Germline V gene data show CDR1 as MNHNS and CDR2 as SASEGT. The V and J ends lost 2 bases and 0 bases respectively, with 5 bases between them. CDR3 length: 15 residues.

This chain joins TRBV10-3 and TRBJ1-1, with unresolved D. Trimming pared 6 bases from V and 5 bases from J, leaving 16 bases between. The CDR3 totals 14 residues. Germline CDR1 reads ENHRY; CDR2 reads SYGVKD. The CDR3 bases are TGTGCCATCAGCTACACAGAGGGTGATACTGAAGCTTTCTTT. It yields the protein CAISYTEGDTEAFF.

The J gene is TRBJ2-7, the V gene TRBV6-1; TRBD1 aligns across 10 bases. Germline loops: CDR1 MNHNS, CDR2 SASEGT. V lost 5 bases, J lost 2 bases, and 6 bases stayed unmatched. The CDR3 contains 15 residues. CDR3 region: CASSPRTGGTYEQYF. The CDR3 region has the DNA TGTGCCAGCAGTCCCCGGACAGGGGGGACCTACGAGCAGTACTTC.

The genes are TRBV30 and TRBJ2-7; the D is unclear. V lost 1 base and J lost 2, with 6 bases in between. Germline loops: CDR1 GTSNPN, CDR2 SVGIG (reference sequence). There are 12 residues in the CDR3. The CDR3, as DNA: TGTGCCTGGAGTGGGGTGGCCTACGAGCAGTACTTC. Its translation: CAWSGVAYEQYF.

Remarks on this clone: This CDR3 is also generated by other DNA sequences in the sample. V usage is TRBV5-1 and J usage is TRBJ2-7; 7 bases are shared with TRBD2. Germline loops: CDR1 SGHRS, CDR2 YFSETQ. V lost 0 bases, J lost 3 bases, and 3 bases stayed unmatched. The CDR3 is 14 residues long. The CDR3 nucleotides are TGCGCCAGCAGCTTGGGACTAGCTGACTACGAGCAGTACTTC. Its protein is CASSLGLADYEQYF.

This chain links TRBV5-1 with TRBJ2-5; possibly TRBD1 or TRBD2 for D (6 bases each). The germline V gene encodes CDR1 SGHRS and CDR2 YFSETQ. The CDR3 is 14 residues long. Trimming removed 4 bases from V and 1 base from J, with 11 bases in between. The CDR3 DNA reads TGCGCCAGCAGCCGCGGGACATTCCAAGAGACCCAGTACTTC. Its protein product is CASSRGTFQETQYF.

The chain is built from TRBV6-5 and TRBJ1-2; TRBD1 matches at 8 bases. The germline gives CDR1 MNHEY, CDR2 SVGAGI. CDR3 size: 15 residues. After removal of 6 bases from V and 3 bases from J, the junction contained 9 bases not matched to a gene. CDR3 nucleotide sequence: TGTGCCAGCAGAGCTATGATACAGGGGGACTATGGCTACACCTTC. It specifies CASRAMIQGDYGYTF.

V and J are TRBV5-1 and TRBJ2-2; D might be TRBD1 (5 bases). Germline V lookup: CDR1 SGHRS, CDR2 YFSETQ. The CDR3 has 15 amino acids. Trimming left V 4 bases short and J 4 bases short, with 14 bases between. The CDR3 nucleotides are TGCGCCAGCAGCACAGGTGGCACCTCCACCGGGGAGCTGTTTTTT. Amino acids: CASSTGGTSTGELFF.

This rearrangement joins TRBV27 to TRBJ2-1; no definite D call. Per germline, CDR1 MNHEY and CDR2 SMNVEV (reference sequence). The CDR3 consists of 14 residues. V dropped 6 bases and J dropped 5 bases, with 14 bases sitting between them. In DNA, the CDR3 is TGTGCCAGCAGGGTAGGGCTATATGACAATGAGCAGTTCTTC. Translation: CASRVGLYDNEQFF.

The chain is built from TRBV11-1 and TRBJ2-7; 10 nucleotides agree with TRBD2. V dropped 5 bases and J dropped 6; count of bases not matched to a gene: 7. The CDR3 has 14 amino acids. Germline V gives CDR1 SGHAT, CDR2 FQDESV (reference sequence). The CDR3 spells CASSQPGLAIEQYF. DNA for the CDR3: TGTGCCAGCAGCCAGCCGGGACTAGCGATCGAGCAGTACTTC.

The chain has TRBV7-9 and TRBJ2-5, with a tentative D call TRBD1 (6 bases). V was pared by 5 bases and J by 0 bases, with 10 bases between. The length of the CDR3 is 14 residues. From germline, CDR1 is SEHNR and CDR2 FQNEAQ (reference sequence). The CDR3 region is CASSPRGYQETQYF. CDR3 in DNA: TGTGCCAGCAGCCCGAGGGGGTACCAAGAGACCCAGTACTTC. Together with reference TRBV7-9 and TRBJ2-5, the CDR3 gives the full variable domain: DTGVSQNPRHKITKRGQNVTFRCDPISEHNRLYWYRQTLGQGPEFLTYFQNEAQLEKSRLLSDRFSAERPKGSFSTLEIQRTEQGDSAMYLCASSPRGYQETQYFGPGTRLLVL.

The V call is TRBV4-2, the J call TRBJ1-6, with D perhaps TRBD1 (5 bases). This CDR3 region has 15 residues. Germline V gives CDR1 LGHNA, CDR2 YNFKEQ. V shed 0 bases and J shed 9 bases, with 12 bases lying between them. The CDR3 nucleotides read TGTGCCAGCAGCCAAGATAGGACAATGGCTTCACCCCTCCACTTT. Translation: CASSQDRTMASPLHF.

The chain has TRBV18 and TRBJ1-2; possibly TRBD1 for D (5 bases). Germline CDR1 KGHSH, CDR2 LQKENI. The CDR3 spans 13 residues. The V end was cut by 2 bases, the J end by 8 bases, with 12 bases between. CDR3 protein: CASSPDSSEGYTF. DNA of the CDR3: TGTGCCAGCTCACCAGACAGTAGCGAAGGCTACACCTTC. The whole variable domain, filled in from reference TRBV18 and TRBJ1-2, reads NAGVMQNPRHLVRRRGQEARLRCSPMKGHSHVYWYRQLPEEGLKFMVYLQKENIIDESGMPKERFSAEFPKEGPSILRIQQVVRGDSAAYFCASSPDSSEGYTFGSGTRLTVV.

The CDR3 DNA is TGTGCCAGCAGTGGAAACAGCTGGAACACTGAAGCTTTCTTT. It is translated as CASSGNSWNTEAFF. V usage is TRBV2 and J usage is TRBJ1-1; D not certain. Germline CDR1 is SNHLY and CDR2 is FYNNEI. The V and J ends lost 4 bases and 1 base respectively, with 10 bases between them. This CDR3 is 14 amino acids long.

This chain links TRBV18 with TRBJ1-5; D not resolved. The CDR3 has 13 amino acids. V was trimmed by 2 bases and J by 5 bases, leaving 7 bases between them. Germline V gene sequence: CDR1 KGHSH, CDR2 LQKENI. CDR3 sequence (DNA): TGTGCCAGCTCACCAGCGGGAGATCAGCCCCAGCATTTT. Translation gives CASSPAGDQPQHF.

The chain joins TRBV28 to TRBJ2-7; D perhaps matches TRBD2 (5 bases). The germline V and J ends were trimmed by 4 bases and 3 bases, with 10 bases remaining between them. CDR3 length: 13 amino acids. Germline CDR1 reads MDHEN; CDR2 reads SYDVKM. DNA of the CDR3: TGTGCCAGCAGTTACTTACTAGACTACGAGCAGTACTTC. The encoded protein is CASSYLLDYEQYF.

The chain has TRBV28 and TRBJ1-3; unclear D gene. With 2 bases removed from V and 0 bases from J, the gap between germline ends came to 5 bases. The V gene's germline CDR1 is MDHEN and CDR2 SYDVKM. The CDR3 runs 14 residues. In DNA form, the CDR3 reads TGTGCCAGCAGTTTACAGTACTCTGGAAACACCATATATTTT. It specifies CASSLQYSGNTIYF.

The table lists this clone with a count of one. The chain is built from TRBV10-3 and TRBJ2-1, with a possible D match to TRBD2 (6 bases). CDR3 length: 17 residues. Germline CDR1 reads ENHRY; CDR2 reads SYGVKD. V gave up 10 bases and J gave up 4 bases, with 26 bases separating them. DNA of the CDR3: TGTGCCACGATGGACTCGGAGGGCGTCTACTTTTACAATGAGCAGTTCTTC. It specifies CATMDSEGVYFYNEQFF.

The chain carries TRBV7-3 and TRBJ2-5; D assignment may be TRBD1 or TRBD2 (5 bases each). The CDR3 covers 17 residues. Germline values: CDR1 SGHTA, CDR2 FQGTGA. V lost 1 base and J lost 2, with 17 bases in between. The CDR3 DNA sequence: TGTGCCAGCAGCTTAAGACCGGGGCCCTCCTTTCAAGAGACCCAGTACTTC. It encodes CASSLRPGPSFQETQYF.

The rearrangement links TRBV4-1 to TRBJ2-7; 9 bases are shared with TRBD1. CDR1 is MGHRA and CDR2 is YSYEKL in the germline V gene. J was trimmed by 2 bases and V by 4 bases; bases with no gene match: 12. The CDR3 loop spans 17 amino acids. The CDR3 reads CASSPKHAGTGTYEQYF. Written as DNA, the CDR3 is TGCGCCAGCAGCCCGAAACATGCGGGGACAGGGACCTACGAGCAGTACTTC.